The 18 T cell receptor beta chains listed next were all sequenced from one sample in a study of shared clonotypes between healthy human individuals. Assay used: immunoSEQ multiplex PCR; TCRdb lists only in-frame clones, some missing. Here the sample spans 2 million to 2.5 million clones, about nine tenths being singletons. The specimen sequenced was naive CD4+ T cells from PBMCs. Subset denoted: CD45RA+ positively selected. The source is a man younger than 30 in good health. Some clones in this sample may be carry-over from other donors' samples.

The chain couples TRBV25-1 to TRBJ2-5; 10 bases align to TRBD2. The CDR3 is 14 amino acids. Trimming at V came to 3 bases and at J to 5 bases, leaving 3 bases not matched to a gene. In germline, CDR1 is MGHDK, CDR2 SYGVNS. The CDR3 bases are TGTGCCAGCAGTGATTCTAGCGGGAGTGAGACCCAGTACTTC. Translated: CASSDSSGSETQYF.

This sequence joins TRBV7-7 and TRBJ2-5, with D uncertain. Germline-derived CDR1 and CDR2 are SSHAT and FNYEAQ (reference sequence). This CDR3 has 13 residues. Trimming took 4 bases from V and 4 from J, leaving 10 bases between them. The CDR3 is CASSWTRGETQYF. In DNA, the CDR3 is TGTGCCAGCAGCTGGACCCGAGGAGAGACCCAGTACTTC.

The chain couples TRBV2 to TRBJ1-2; TRBD1 matches 7 bases. CDR1 and CDR2 from the germline V gene are SNHLY and FYNNEI. With 7 bases clipped from V and 2 bases from J, the junction kept 7 bases outside the gene matches. The CDR3 has 14 amino acids. This CDR3 is CASTGGGQNYGYTF. As DNA, the CDR3 is TGTGCCAGCACCGGGGGGGGACAGAACTATGGCTACACCTTC.

DNA of the CDR3: TGTGCCATCAGTGACCCGAGCGCCAGCACAGATACGCAGTATTTT. Residues: CAISDPSASTDTQYF. The chain employs TRBV10-3 and TRBJ2-3, with D hard to call. Germline values: CDR1 ENHRY, CDR2 SYGVKD. The CDR3 length is 15 residues. V dropped 3 bases and J dropped 0 bases, with 10 bases sitting between them.

In this sample, this clone turned up once. V and J are TRBV28 and TRBJ1-5; D might be TRBD1 (5 bases). The germline gives CDR1 MDHEN, CDR2 SYDVKM. V was cut by 2 bases and J by 7 bases, with 12 bases left in between. The CDR3 covers 14 residues. The CDR3 is CASSLGVGEQPQHF. Here the CDR3 DNA reads TGTGCCAGCAGTTTAGGGGTGGGGGAACAGCCCCAGCATTTT.

This sequence joins TRBV18 and TRBJ2-5; D uncertain. V dropped 5 bases and J dropped 5 bases, with 9 bases sitting between them. The germline V gene has CDR1 KGHSH and CDR2 LQKENI. The CDR3 runs to 12 residues. Written as DNA, the CDR3 is TGTGCCAGCTCAAACGCCCTTGAGACCCAGTACTTC. It specifies CASSNALETQYF.

The chain has TRBV27 and TRBJ1-1; 7 bases fit TRBD1. The CDR3 runs 16 residues. V was pared by 5 bases and J by 0 bases, with 9 bases of the junction left unmatched. The V gene's germline CDR1 is MNHEY and CDR2 SMNVEV (reference sequence). CDR3 region: CASSTDRVLLNTEAFF. The CDR3 coding sequence is TGTGCCAGCAGTACCGACAGGGTCCTCCTGAACACTGAAGCTTTCTTT.

The chain uses TRBV29-1 and TRBJ1-1; D remains ambiguous. V shed 4 bases and J shed 4 bases, with 13 bases lying between them. The CDR3 totals 13 residues. Per the germline V gene, CDR1 is SQVTM and CDR2 is ANQGSEA. CDR3: CSVGPIFGTEAFF. The CDR3 nucleotides read TGCAGCGTTGGCCCGATTTTTGGCACTGAAGCTTTCTTT.

In this sample, this clone turned up once. The V and J genes are TRBV11-1 and TRBJ2-5, with 7 bases lining up with TRBD2. The CDR3 totals 15 residues. The germline V gene encodes CDR1 SGHAT and CDR2 FQDESV (reference sequence). V was clipped by 5 bases and J by 1 base; unmatched bases: 7. The CDR3: CASSLELATQETQYF. CDR3 nucleotide sequence: TGTGCCAGCAGCCTTGAACTAGCGACCCAAGAGACCCAGTACTTC.

In the case of this clone: The same CDR3 arises from other DNA sequences in this sample as well. The chain recombines TRBV5-1 with TRBJ2-6; perhaps TRBD1 as D (6 bases). V lost 1 base, J lost 2 bases, and 10 bases lay in between. CDR1 is SGHRS, CDR2 YFSETQ, per germline. This CDR3 contains 16 residues. Written as DNA, the CDR3 is TGCGCCAGCAGCTTGACAGGGAGCCCTGGGGCCAACGTCCTGACTTTC. This gives the protein CASSLTGSPGANVLTF.

The chain employs TRBV7-9 and TRBJ1-1; D is ambiguous. CDR3 length equals 14 residues. Germline CDR1 reads SEHNR; CDR2 reads FQNEAQ (reference sequence). V was cut by 5 bases and J by 0 bases, with 10 bases left in between. The CDR3 spells CASSATSMNTEAFF. The CDR3 DNA follows: TGTGCCAGCAGCGCCACCTCCATGAACACTGAAGCTTTCTTT.

This clone was counted between two and nine times. The chain uses TRBV7-3 and TRBJ1-1; D is perhaps TRBD1 (6 bases). The CDR3 is made up of 13 amino acids. V was pared by 3 bases and J by 11 bases, with 16 bases between. The germline V gene encodes CDR1 SGHTA and CDR2 FQGTGA. The CDR3 is CASSFTGSLGAFF. CDR3 in DNA: TGTGCCAGCAGCTTTACAGGGTCACTAGGGGCTTTCTTT.

This clone was seen a handful of times. This sample also contains other DNA sequences that code for the same CDR3. This CDR3 is CASSLSQETQYF. DNA of the CDR3: TGTGCCAGCAGTTTAAGCCAAGAGACCCAGTACTTC. This chain uses TRBV28 with TRBJ2-5; D is unresolved. CDR3 length: 12 residues. V lost 2 bases, J lost 1 base, and 2 bases lay in between. From germline, CDR1 is MDHEN and CDR2 SYDVKM.

V and J are TRBV18 and TRBJ2-1; no definite D call. Germline CDR1 KGHSH, CDR2 LQKENI. The CDR3 runs to 16 residues. V lost 1 base and J 6 bases, leaving 16 bases between the germline ends. CDR3 nucleotides: TGTGCCAGCTCACCACGGCTCGGTGTACGTGGCAATGAGCAGTTCTTC. Translating gives CASSPRLGVRGNEQFF.

This chain uses TRBV30 with TRBJ1-1; no definite D call. CDR1 is GTSNPN, CDR2 SVGIG, per germline (reference sequence). The CDR3 totals 14 residues. Between the trimmed V and J ends, which lost 2 bases and 1 base, there was a span of 11 bases. This CDR3 reads CAWSRDSGNTEAFF. DNA for the CDR3: TGTGCCTGGAGTCGGGATTCCGGGAACACTGAAGCTTTCTTT.

V usage is TRBV18 and J usage is TRBJ2-4; D is possibly TRBD1 (5 bases). The germline CDR1 and CDR2 sequences are KGHSH and LQKENI. With 1 base removed from V and 7 bases from J, the gap between germline ends came to 17 bases. The CDR3 consists of 16 residues. CDR3 nucleotides: TGTGCCAGCTCACCACTGGCAGGGTGGGAATATAACATTCAGTACTTC. It translates to CASSPLAGWEYNIQYF.

The rearrangement uses TRBV28 and TRBJ2-7, with a possible D match to TRBD2 (5 bases). The CDR3 has 18 amino acids. The ends were cut back, 6 bases at V and 4 bases at J, with 28 bases in the middle. Germline loops: CDR1 MDHEN, CDR2 SYDVKM. CDR3 loop: CASSPNRPLAVRVYEQYF. In nucleotides, the CDR3 is TGTGCCAGCAGCCCCAACCGGCCCCTAGCAGTACGGGTGTACGAGCAGTACTTC.

The V and J genes are TRBV10-3 and TRBJ2-7; possibly TRBD2 for D (6 bases). Between the trimmed V and J ends, which lost 3 bases and 0 bases, there was a span of 12 bases. The germline CDR1 and CDR2 sequences are ENHRY and SYGVKD. The CDR3 extends over 15 amino acids. The chain's CDR3 is CAISDIGGSSYEQYF. The CDR3 region has the DNA TGTGCCATCAGTGATATTGGGGGGAGCTCCTACGAGCAGTACTTC.